This is a list of T cell receptor beta chains from one sample in a study of T cells in Graves' hyperthyroidism and ophthalmopathy. TCRdb fed the multiplex PCR reads into MiXCR, producing one record per CDR3 protein. The table lists about 370,000 distinct CDR3 sequences, roughly 15% of them singletons. Sequenced material: blood. The source of these receptors is a woman aged 55 to 70 with Graves' ophthalmopathy. CDR3s include the opening cysteine and the closing phenylalanine or tryptophan. A D gene is named only where the DNA matches it firmly. Part of the rows lack a size; the others show once, few, many or a class for expanded clones.

D gene | clone size | CDR3 length | J gene | V gene | CDR3 protein | CDR3 DNA
TRBD1 | many | 15 | TRBJ1-6 | TRBV4-1 | CASSQATGGYPPLHF | TGCGCCAGCAGCCAAGCGACAGGGGGTTATCCACCCCTCCACTTT
TRBD1 | few | 13 | TRBJ2-7 | TRBV24-1 | CATSDWDRDEQYF | TGTGCCACCAGTGATTGGGACAGGGACGAGCAGTACTTC
TRBD1 | many | 16 | TRBJ1-6 | TRBV10-3 | CAISELDRGYNSPLHF | TGTGCCATCAGTGAGTTGGACAGGGGGTATAATTCACCCCTCCACTTT
TRBD2 | few | 17 | TRBJ2-5 | TRBV12-3/TRBV12-4 | CASTQRGLAGHQETQYF | TGTGCCAGCACCCAGCGAGGGCTAGCGGGTCATCAAGAGACCCAGTACTTC
- | many | 15 | TRBJ2-2 | TRBV6-2/TRBV6-3 | CASSFTRPNTGELFF | TGTGCCAGCAGTTTTACCAGGCCGAACACCGGGGAGCTGTTTTTT
TRBD1 | many | 15 | TRBJ1-1 | TRBV7-6 | CASSPGGAGYTEAFF | TGTGCCAGCAGTCCAGGGGGGGCAGGTTACACTGAAGCTTTCTTT
TRBD2 | many | 18 | TRBJ2-1 | TRBV28 | CASSSRVPAGGTYNEQFF | TGTGCCAGCAGTTCCCGGGTGCCGGCGGGAGGGACCTACAATGAGCAGTTCTTC
- | - | 14 | TRBJ2-2 | TRBV4-1 | CASSHDRTTGELFF | TGCGCCAGCAGCCACGACCGAACGACCGGGGAGCTGTTTTTT
- | - | 15 | TRBJ2-1 | TRBV19 | CASRPARAWYNEQFF | TGTGCCAGTAGACCCGCGAGGGCTTGGTACAATGAGCAGTTCTTC
TRBD1 | many | 14 | TRBJ2-7 | TRBV10-3 | CAIGMTGVAYEQYF | TGTGCCATCGGGATGACAGGGGTTGCCTACGAGCAGTACTTC
- | - | 13 | TRBJ1-1 | TRBV5-1 | CASSLGESAEAFF | TGCGCCAGCAGCTTGGGGGAGAGCGCTGAAGCTTTCTTT
- | - | 13 | TRBJ1-2 | TRBV28 | CASSLYKETGYTF | TGTGCCAGCAGTTTATATAAGGAAACCGGCTACACCTTC
TRBD2 | many | 15 | TRBJ2-5 | TRBV27 | CASSLVTTSRETQYF | TGTGCCAGCAGTTTGGTCACGACTAGCAGGGAGACCCAGTACTTC
TRBD1 | - | 12 | TRBJ2-7 | TRBV27 | CASRQGPHEQYF | TGTGCCAGCCGACAGGGCCCCCACGAGCAGTACTTC
TRBD2 | - | 15 | TRBJ2-1 | TRBV6-5 | CASSWTSGTPNEQSF | TGTGCCAGCAGTTGGACTAGCGGGACACCGAATGAGCAGTCCTTC
TRBD2 | many | 14 | TRBJ2-1 | TRBV14 | CASSPGGVLNEQFF | TGTGCCAGCAGCCCTGGGGGGGTTCTGAATGAGCAGTTCTTC
TRBD2 | - | 15 | TRBJ2-2 | TRBV5-8 | CASSFHLAGTGELFF | TGTGCCAGCAGCTTCCACCTAGCGGGGACCGGGGAGCTGTTTTTT
TRBD1 | many | 14 | TRBJ2-5 | TRBV18 | CASSIRGRSETQYF | TGTGCCAGCTCAATCAGGGGGCGCTCCGAGACCCAGTACTTC
TRBD2 | many | 13 | TRBJ2-1 | TRBV20-1 | CSAQTSGDNEQFF | TGCAGTGCCCAGACTAGCGGGGACAATGAGCAGTTCTTC
- | - | 17 | TRBJ2-7 | TRBV28 | CASRGRFEGFSSYEQYF | TGTGCCAGCAGGGGGCGTTTCGAGGGCTTCAGCTCCTACGAGCAGTACTTC
- | many | 12 | TRBJ2-3 | TRBV12-5 | CASGADWGTQYF | TGTGCTAGTGGTGCGGACTGGGGTACGCAGTATTTT
TRBD2 | many | 13 | TRBJ2-7 | TRBV6-1 | CAGGLAGPYEQYF | TGTGCCGGGGGACTAGCGGGGCCCTACGAGCAGTACTTC
- | many | 15 | TRBJ2-7 | TRBV9 | CASSSSGTPGMEQYF | TGTGCCAGCAGCTCCTCCGGGACGCCGGGGATGGAGCAGTACTTC
- | many | 15 | TRBJ2-2 | TRBV5-1 | CASSSSTRNTGELFF | TGCGCCAGCAGCTCCTCGACTCGGAACACCGGGGAGCTGTTTTTT
- | many | 15 | TRBJ1-5 | TRBV11-2 | CASSEDGSSNQPQHF | TGTGCCAGCAGCGAGGACGGAAGTAGCAATCAGCCCCAGCATTTT
TRBD1 | few | 15 | TRBJ2-2 | TRBV27 | CASSSRTGGTGELFF | TGTGCCAGCAGTTCTCGGACAGGGGGCACCGGGGAGCTGTTTTTT
- | few | 15 | TRBJ2-7 | TRBV4-1 | CASSQAPLLAYEQYF | TGCGCCAGCAGCCAAGCTCCTCTCCTAGCCTACGAGCAGTACTTC
TRBD1 | - | 15 | TRBJ2-7 | TRBV5-1 | CASSPGQGANYEQYF | TGCGCCAGCAGCCCCGGACAGGGGGCAAACTACGAGCAGTACTTC
TRBD2 | many | 14 | TRBJ2-7 | TRBV12-3/TRBV12-4 | CASSIAGGGHEQYF | TGTGCCAGCAGCATAGCGGGAGGGGGTCACGAGCAGTACTTC
- | many | 15 | TRBJ1-5 | TRBV5-1 | CASSFGETSNQPQHF | TGCGCCAGCAGCTTTGGGGAGACGAGCAATCAGCCCCAGCATTTT
- | - | 16 | TRBJ2-1 | TRBV24-1 | CATSDLGGANNNEQFF | TGTGCCACCAGTGATTTGGGGGGGGCTAACAACAATGAGCAGTTCTTC
- | - | 15 | TRBJ2-1 | TRBV3-1 | CASSLGVEGYNEQFF | TGTGCCAGCAGCCTGGGGGTAGAAGGGTACAATGAGCAGTTCTTC
TRBD2 | many | 15 | TRBJ2-5 | TRBV7-2 | CASSLVSGYQETQYF | TGTGCCAGCAGCTTGGTTAGCGGGTACCAAGAGACCCAGTACTTC
TRBD1 | - | 13 | TRBJ1-1 | TRBV19 | CASTDRGYTEAFF | TGTGCCAGCACGGACAGGGGGTACACTGAAGCTTTCTTT
- | - | 14 | TRBJ2-7 | TRBV19 | CASSLVGQGYEQYF | TGTGCCAGTTCCTTGGTGGGTCAGGGCTACGAGCAGTACTTC
TRBD1 | many | 15 | TRBJ2-5 | TRBV7-2 | CASSPRQGGAETQYF | TGTGCCAGCAGCCCCCGACAGGGTGGAGCGGAGACCCAGTACTTC
- | many | 13 | TRBJ2-5 | TRBV11-2 | CASSGGNRETQYF | TGTGCCAGCAGCGGAGGGAATCGAGAGACCCAGTACTTC
TRBD1 | many | 15 | TRBJ2-1 | TRBV3-1 | CASSEMWTGVNEQFF | TGTGCCAGCAGCGAGATGTGGACAGGGGTCAATGAGCAGTTCTTC
- | - | 16 | TRBJ1-1 | TRBV11-2 | CASSLGRTVLRYEAFF | TGTGCCAGCAGCTTAGGTCGGACAGTCCTGAGGTATGAAGCTTTCTTT
TRBD2 | - | 15 | TRBJ2-2 | TRBV20-1 | CSAPAGLAETGELFF | TGCAGTGCTCCAGCGGGTCTAGCGGAGACCGGGGAGCTGTTTTTT